The 28 T cell receptor beta chains listed next were all sequenced from one sample in a study of beta chain features in type 1 diabetes. General study results and limits: Shorter TCRB CDR3s, moderately but significantly so, were found in Type 1 diabetes patients in all four CD4+ subsets.

No antigen has been identified for these receptors. All of the isolated RNA was reverse transcribed, so expressed TCRB transcripts were sequenced. Clones were read by immunoSEQ multiplex PCR, and TCRdb kept only the in-frame ones, dropping some. The top ten clones hold approximately 0.02% of a sample with roughly 730,000 clones, 10% to 15% of them seen once. The material sequenced was naive CD4+ T cells from blood. All receptors come from a man aged 18 to 30 with type 1 diabetes.

This clone appeared a few times. The rearrangement joins TRBV7-9 to TRBJ1-1; D is perhaps TRBD1 (6 bases). This CDR3 contains 13 residues. Germline assignment: CDR1 SEHNR and CDR2 FQNEAQ (reference sequence). Between the trimmed V and J ends, which lost 5 bases and 6 bases, there was a span of 13 bases. Here the CDR3 reads CASSKQGRPEAFF. The DNA for the CDR3 is TGTGCCAGCAGCAAACAGGGACGGCCTGAAGCTTTCTTT. Together with reference TRBV7-9 and TRBJ1-1, the CDR3 gives the full variable domain: DTGVSQNPRHKITKRGQNVTFRCDPISEHNRLYWYRQTLGQGPEFLTYFQNEAQLEKSRLLSDRFSAERPKGSFSTLEIQRTEQGDSAMYLCASSKQGRPEAFFGQGTRLTVV.

V usage is TRBV5-4 and J usage is TRBJ2-5; 9 nucleotides align to TRBD1. Germline V gene sequence: CDR1 SGHNT, CDR2 YYREEE (reference sequence). This CDR3 comprises 15 residues. V lost 1 base and J lost 5; bases outside the gene matches: 6. The CDR3 nucleotides read TGTGCCAGCAGCTTGAACAGGGGGCGCGGGGAGACCCAGTACTTC. Translated, it gives CASSLNRGRGETQYF.

Regarding this clone: This specimen includes other DNA sequences encoding the same CDR3. V usage is TRBV30 and J usage is TRBJ1-1; D gene unclear. V was cut by 0 bases and J by 0 bases, with 2 bases left in between. The germline gives CDR1 GTSNPN, CDR2 SVGIG (reference sequence). The CDR3 consists of 12 residues. CDR3 protein: CAWSVLNTEAFF. The CDR3 bases are TGTGCCTGGAGTGTACTGAACACTGAAGCTTTCTTT.

V gene TRBV27 combines with J gene TRBJ2-3; possibly TRBD2 for D (7 bases). The CDR3 spans 15 residues. V was cut by 6 bases and J by 1 base, with 14 bases left in between. Germline V lookup: CDR1 MNHEY, CDR2 SMNVEV (reference sequence). The CDR3 nucleotides are TGTGCCAGCAGGCTAGGGGGGGGCGGCACAGATACGCAGTATTTT. As protein: CASRLGGGGTDTQYF.

This clone was observed a few times. Other nucleotide sequences from this sample produce the same CDR3. This rearrangement joins TRBV7-9 to TRBJ2-3; TRBD2 agrees at 7 bases. Germline-derived CDR1 and CDR2 are SEHNR and FQNEAQ (reference sequence). This CDR3 is 13 amino acids long. V dropped 6 bases and J dropped 3; count of bases not matched to a gene: 3. The CDR3 loop reads CASRPGGTDTQYF. As DNA, the CDR3 is TGTGCCAGCAGACCCGGGGGGACAGATACGCAGTATTTT. The whole variable domain, remainder taken from reference TRBV7-9 and TRBJ2-3, is DTGVSQNPRHKITKRGQNVTFRCDPISEHNRLYWYRQTLGQGPEFLTYFQNEAQLEKSRLLSDRFSAERPKGSFSTLEIQRTEQGDSAMYLCASRPGGTDTQYFGPGTRLTVL.

The chain has TRBV29-1 and TRBJ1-1, with 7 nucleotides matching TRBD1. Germline loops: CDR1 SQVTM, CDR2 ANQGSEA. The CDR3 loop spans 13 amino acids. With V trimmed by 6 bases and J by 5 bases, 9 bases remained unmatched. In DNA, the CDR3 is TGCAGCGTCGCACAGGGGATGGGTACTGAAGCTTTCTTT. Amino acids: CSVAQGMGTEAFF.

The chain uses TRBV10-3 and TRBJ1-6; D is perhaps TRBD1 (6 bases). CDR1 is ENHRY and CDR2 is SYGVKD in the germline V gene. Trimming stripped 0 bases from V and 9 bases from J, with 12 bases between. The length of the CDR3 is 15 residues. CDR3 in amino acids: CAISESQGLVSPLHF. The CDR3 coding sequence is TGTGCCATCAGTGAGTCACAGGGTCTGGTTTCACCCCTCCACTTT.

The chain has TRBV7-6 and TRBJ1-1; D is possibly TRBD1 (6 bases). V lost 1 base and J 5 bases, leaving 17 bases between the germline ends. The germline gives CDR1 SGHVS, CDR2 FNYEAQ. This CDR3 spans 16 amino acids. This CDR3 is CASSLVRWAQGTEAFF. In DNA form, the CDR3 reads TGTGCCAGCAGCTTAGTGAGGTGGGCTCAGGGGACTGAAGCTTTCTTT. The entire variable domain, with the rest obtained from reference TRBV7-6 and TRBJ1-1, is as follows: GAGVSQSPRYKVTKRGQDVALRCDPISGHVSLYWYRQALGQGPEFLTYFNYEAQQDKSGLPNDRFSAERPEGSISTLTIQRTEQRDSAMYRCASSLVRWAQGTEAFFGQGTRLTVV.

In this sample, this clone turned up a few times. The same CDR3 can be traced to other DNA sequences in this sample. The chain couples TRBV5-1 to TRBJ1-4; no definite D call. The ends were cut back, 0 bases at V and 3 bases at J, with 6 bases in the middle. There are 14 residues in the CDR3. Germline CDR1 reads SGHRS; CDR2 reads YFSETQ. CDR3 DNA sequence: TGCGCCAGCAGCTTGGGACAACCTAATGAAAAACTGTTTTTT. Protein product: CASSLGQPNEKLFF.

This clone was counted between two and nine times. The chain joins TRBV7-8 to TRBJ1-1; no reliable D call. The CDR3 runs to 13 residues. Trimming took 4 bases from V and 3 from J, leaving 9 bases between them. Per germline, CDR1 SGHVS and CDR2 FQNEAQ. This CDR3 reads CASSYQQHTEAFF. CDR3 DNA: TGTGCCAGCAGCTACCAACAGCACACTGAAGCTTTCTTT.

This clone was found a few times. This specimen includes other DNA sequences encoding the same CDR3. The V gene is TRBV5-4, the J gene TRBJ2-5, with D perhaps being TRBD1 or TRBD2 (6 bases each). V was pared by 0 bases and J by 5 bases, with 11 bases between. The CDR3 contains 14 residues. Germline V gene data show CDR1 as SGHNT and CDR2 as YYREEE (reference sequence). The CDR3 is CASSLGQGRETQYF. The CDR3 bases are TGTGCCAGCAGCTTGGGGCAGGGGAGGGAGACCCAGTACTTC. The full variable domain, rest sourced from reference TRBV5-4 and TRBJ2-5, is ETGVTQSPTHLIKTRGQQVTLRCSSQSGHNTVSWYQQALGQGPQFIFQYYREEENGRGNFPPRFSGLQFPNYSSELNVNALELDDSALYLCASSLGQGRETQYFGPGTRLLVL.

The sample holds a few counts of this clone. The sample contains more than one DNA sequence encoding this CDR3. This chain connects TRBV9 to TRBJ2-3; D is unclear. CDR1 and CDR2 from the germline V gene are SGDLS and YYNGEE. The CDR3 loop spans 13 amino acids. Trimming cost V 1 base and J 1 base, with 4 bases left between them. CDR3 loop: CASSVQGTDTQYF. The DNA for the CDR3 is TGTGCCAGCAGCGTACAGGGCACAGATACGCAGTATTTT. The full variable domain, with the rest looked up from reference TRBV9 and TRBJ2-3, is DSGVTQTPKHLITATGQRVTLRCSPRSGDLSVYWYQQSLDQGLQFLIQYYNGEERAKGNILERFSAQQFPDLHSELNLSSLELGDSALYFCASSVQGTDTQYFGPGTRLTVL.

This clone came up a few times. This chain connects TRBV30 to TRBJ1-4, with D tentatively TRBD1 (5 bases). The CDR3 contains 13 residues. Between the trimmed V and J ends, which lost 8 bases and 3 bases, there was a span of 13 bases. CDR1 GTSNPN and CDR2 SVGIG come from the germline V gene (reference sequence). The CDR3 bases are TGTGCCCCCCGGGGGGGGGCTAATGAAAAACTGTTTTTT. It specifies CAPRGGANEKLFF.

CDR3 sequence (DNA): TGTGCCAGCAGTGAAGGCAACGAGTGGAATGGCTACACCTTC. It translates to CASSEGNEWNGYTF. The V gene is TRBV2, the J gene TRBJ1-2; unclear D gene. Per the germline V gene, CDR1 is SNHLY and CDR2 is FYNNEI. The CDR3 length is 14 residues. Trimming shortened V by 1 base and J by 6 bases, and 12 bases separated the two germline ends.

The rearrangement uses TRBV6-5 and TRBJ2-7; perhaps TRBD1 as D (6 bases). CDR1 and CDR2 from the germline V gene are MNHEY and SVGAGI. The V and J ends lost 0 bases and 2 bases respectively, with 8 bases between them. This CDR3 comprises 14 residues. The CDR3 nucleotides read TGTGCCAGCAGTTACTCGACAGGAGCCTACGAGCAGTACTTC. It translates to CASSYSTGAYEQYF.

This sequence joins TRBV14 and TRBJ2-2; D is perhaps TRBD1 or TRBD2 (5 bases each). Trimming stripped 6 bases from V and 2 bases from J, with 13 bases between. In germline, CDR1 is SGHDN, CDR2 FVKESK. The CDR3 consists of 15 residues. CDR3 in DNA: TGTGCCAGCAGTTTGGGACGGATAAACACCGGGGAGCTGTTTTTT. Encoded protein: CASSLGRINTGELFF.

Concerning this clone itself: The same CDR3 also results from other DNA sequences found in this sample. The chain couples TRBV18 to TRBJ1-5, with D unresolved. Trimming removed 6 bases from V and 0 bases from J, with 12 bases in between. The V gene's germline CDR1 is KGHSH and CDR2 LQKENI. The CDR3 is 15 residues long. In DNA, the CDR3 is TGTGCCAGCTCCCCAACGGGGAGTAGCAATCAGCCCCAGCATTTT. This encodes CASSPTGSSNQPQHF.

This chain joins TRBV10-3 and TRBJ2-2, with 7 bases identical to TRBD1. CDR1 and CDR2 (germline): ENHRY, SYGVKD. Trimming removed 5 bases from V and 0 bases from J; junction bases left unmatched: 3. The CDR3 runs 15 residues. CDR3 in amino acids: CAISRTGTNTGELFF. The DNA for the CDR3 is TGTGCCATCAGTCGGACAGGCACGAACACCGGGGAGCTGTTTTTT.

This clone has a handful of counts. The chain links TRBV13 to TRBJ2-6; D could derive from TRBD1 or TRBD2 (5 bases each). There are 22 residues in the CDR3. Between the trimmed V and J ends, which lost 3 bases and 0 bases, there was a span of 27 bases. Per germline, CDR1 PRHDT and CDR2 FYEKMQ (reference sequence). CDR3: CASSFLRARPGLGSSGANVLTF. CDR3 sequence (DNA): TGTGCCAGCAGCTTCTTAAGAGCCCGACCAGGGCTTGGGAGCTCTGGGGCCAACGTCCTGACTTTC.

The rearrangement uses TRBV11-3 and TRBJ2-1; the match to TRBD2 covers 12 bases. With V trimmed by 1 base and J by 7 bases, 5 bases remained unmatched. Per germline, CDR1 SGHNT and CDR2 YENEEA. The CDR3 extends over 16 amino acids. DNA for the CDR3: TGTGCCAGCAGCTTAGCCGGGACTAGCGGGCGTAATGAGCAGTTCTTC. Protein product: CASSLAGTSGRNEQFF.

This clone has just a few counts. V gene TRBV30 combines with J gene TRBJ2-1, with D perhaps matching TRBD1 (6 bases). Germline V gives CDR1 GTSNPN, CDR2 SVGIG (reference sequence). Trimming removed 3 bases from V and 0 bases from J, with 15 bases in between. This CDR3 region has 16 residues. The CDR3 protein is CAWSTKGVFSYNEQFF. The CDR3 region has the DNA TGTGCCTGGAGCACTAAGGGGGTCTTCTCCTACAATGAGCAGTTCTTC.

The V call is TRBV7-8, the J call TRBJ1-1, with no clear D. Germline loops: CDR1 SGHVS, CDR2 FQNEAQ. The V end was cut by 2 bases, the J end by 3 bases, with 16 bases between. The CDR3 covers 16 residues. This CDR3 reads CASSLLSGPSDTEAFF. The CDR3 DNA is TGTGCCAGCAGCTTACTCTCCGGGCCCTCGGACACTGAAGCTTTCTTT.

This clone was picked up a small number of times. This chain joins TRBV7-6 and TRBJ1-4; maybe TRBD1 (6 bases). The CDR3 consists of 15 residues. Germline V gene sequence: CDR1 SGHVS, CDR2 FNYEAQ. V was trimmed by 5 bases and J by 5 bases, leaving 15 bases between them. The CDR3 sequence: CASSASGQLNEKLFF. The CDR3 DNA reads TGTGCCAGCAGCGCCAGCGGACAGCTAAATGAAAAACTGTTTTTT. The variable domain in full, completed from reference TRBV7-6 and TRBJ1-4, reads GAGVSQSPRYKVTKRGQDVALRCDPISGHVSLYWYRQALGQGPEFLTYFNYEAQQDKSGLPNDRFSAERPEGSISTLTIQRTEQRDSAMYRCASSASGQLNEKLFFGSGTQLSVL.

This clone has just a few counts. The chain has TRBV5-6 and TRBJ1-2; 7 bases match TRBD1. The CDR3 runs 14 residues. Germline V CDR1 and CDR2: SGHDT, YYEEEE. With V trimmed by 4 bases and J by 2 bases, 5 bases remained unmatched. CDR3 bases: TGTGCCAGCAGCAAGGGACAGCGCAACTATGGCTACACCTTC. This sequence encodes CASSKGQRNYGYTF. Full variable domain (remainder filled in from reference TRBV5-6 and TRBJ1-2): DAGVTQSPTHLIKTRGQQVTLRCSPKSGHDTVSWYQQALGQGPQFIFQYYEEEERQRGNFPDRFSGHQFPNYSSELNVNALLLGDSALYLCASSKGQRNYGYTFGSGTRLTVV.

The chain combines TRBV25-1 with TRBJ1-2; the D gene is possibly TRBD1 (5 bases). V was pared by 4 bases and J by 8 bases, with 17 bases between. Germline lookup yields CDR1 MGHDK and CDR2 SYGVNS. The CDR3 contains 14 residues. The CDR3 coding sequence is TGTGCCAGCAGTGTACAGGCCGGTATCAGCGGCTACACCTTC. Translating it yields CASSVQAGISGYTF.

J is TRBJ1-3 and V is TRBV2; no firm D call. The V gene lost 4 bases and the J gene lost 5 bases, with 15 bases spanning the gap. The germline gives CDR1 SNHLY, CDR2 FYNNEI. The CDR3 contains 15 residues. CDR3 region: CASSVEWGSRNTIYF. For the CDR3, the DNA is TGTGCCAGCAGTGTAGAGTGGGGTTCTAGAAACACCATATATTTT. The entire variable domain, with the rest obtained from reference TRBV2 and TRBJ1-3, is as follows: EPEVTQTPSHQVTQMGQEVILRCVPISNHLYFYWYRQILGQKVEFLVSFYNNEISEKSEIFDDQFSVERPDGSNFTLKIRSTKLEDSAMYFCASSVEWGSRNTIYFGEGSWLTVV.

This clone turned up a few times. The chain has TRBV25-1 and TRBJ1-5; D is perhaps TRBD1 (5 bases). CDR1 is MGHDK and CDR2 is SYGVNS in the germline V gene. Trimming cost V 11 bases and J 4 bases, with 12 bases left between them. This CDR3 contains 12 residues. CDR3 residues: CASGEGNQPQHF. In DNA form, the CDR3 reads TGTGCCTCGGGGGAGGGAAATCAGCCCCAGCATTTT.

This clone was detected only a few times. V and J are TRBV10-3 and TRBJ1-6; 11 nucleotides match TRBD1. There are 14 residues in the CDR3. CDR1 and CDR2 from the germline V gene are ENHRY and SYGVKD. V lost 8 bases to trimming and J lost 8 bases; unmatched junction nucleotides: 5. This CDR3 is CAIGDRGVDSPLHF. The CDR3 coding sequence is TGTGCCATCGGGGACAGGGGGGTGGATTCACCCCTCCACTTT.